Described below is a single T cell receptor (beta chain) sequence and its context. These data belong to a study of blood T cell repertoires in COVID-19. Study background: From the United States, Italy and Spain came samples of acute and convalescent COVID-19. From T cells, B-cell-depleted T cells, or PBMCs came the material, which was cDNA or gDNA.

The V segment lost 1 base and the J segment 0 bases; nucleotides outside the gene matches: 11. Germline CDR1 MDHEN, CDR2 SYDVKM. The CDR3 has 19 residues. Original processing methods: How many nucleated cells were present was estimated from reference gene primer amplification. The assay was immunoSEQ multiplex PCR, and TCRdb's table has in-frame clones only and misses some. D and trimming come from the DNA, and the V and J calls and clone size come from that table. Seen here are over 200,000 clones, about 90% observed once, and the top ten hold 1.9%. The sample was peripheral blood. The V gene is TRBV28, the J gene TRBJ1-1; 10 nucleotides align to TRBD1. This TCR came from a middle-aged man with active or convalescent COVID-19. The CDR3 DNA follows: TGTGCCAGCAGTTTATTTTGGGCGGCCGGGACAGGGGTGAACACTGAAGCTTTCTTT. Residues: CASSLFWAAGTGVNTEAFF.